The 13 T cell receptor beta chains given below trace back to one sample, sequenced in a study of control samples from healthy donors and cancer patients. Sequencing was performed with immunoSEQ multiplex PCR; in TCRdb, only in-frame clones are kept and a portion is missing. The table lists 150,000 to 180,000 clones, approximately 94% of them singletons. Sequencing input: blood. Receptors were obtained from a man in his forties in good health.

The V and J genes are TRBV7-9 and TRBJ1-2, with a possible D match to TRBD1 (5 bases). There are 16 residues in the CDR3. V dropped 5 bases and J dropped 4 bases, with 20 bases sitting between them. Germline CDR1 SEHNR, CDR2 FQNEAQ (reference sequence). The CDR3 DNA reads TGTGCCAGCAGCGGATCCGGGACCCAGGGTTCCTATGGCTACACCTTC. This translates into CASSGSGTQGSYGYTF.

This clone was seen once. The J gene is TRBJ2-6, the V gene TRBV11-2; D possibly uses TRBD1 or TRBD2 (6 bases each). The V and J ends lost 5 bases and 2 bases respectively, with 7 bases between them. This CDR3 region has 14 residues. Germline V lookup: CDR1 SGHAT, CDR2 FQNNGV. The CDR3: CASSGGPGANVLTF. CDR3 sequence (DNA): TGTGCCAGCAGCGGGGGGCCTGGGGCCAACGTCCTGACTTTC.

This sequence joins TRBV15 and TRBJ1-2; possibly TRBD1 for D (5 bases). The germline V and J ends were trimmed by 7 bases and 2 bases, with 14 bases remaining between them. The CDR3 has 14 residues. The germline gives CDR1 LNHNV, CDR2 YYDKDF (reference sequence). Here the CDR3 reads CATTPNPGNYGYTF. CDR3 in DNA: TGTGCCACCACTCCCAACCCAGGGAACTATGGCTACACCTTC. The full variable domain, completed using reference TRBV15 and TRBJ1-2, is DAMVIQNPRYQVTQFGKPVTLSCSQTLNHNVMYWYQQKSSQAPKLLFHYYDKDFNNEADTPDNFQSRRPNTSFCFLDIRSPGLGDTAMYLCATTPNPGNYGYTFGSGTRLTVV.

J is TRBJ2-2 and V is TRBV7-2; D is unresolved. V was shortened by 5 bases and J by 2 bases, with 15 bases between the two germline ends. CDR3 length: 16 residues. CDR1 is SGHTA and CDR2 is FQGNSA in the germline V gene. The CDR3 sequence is CASSPRTAVNTGELFF. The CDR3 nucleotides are TGTGCCAGCAGCCCCCGGACGGCCGTAAACACCGGGGAGCTGTTTTTT.

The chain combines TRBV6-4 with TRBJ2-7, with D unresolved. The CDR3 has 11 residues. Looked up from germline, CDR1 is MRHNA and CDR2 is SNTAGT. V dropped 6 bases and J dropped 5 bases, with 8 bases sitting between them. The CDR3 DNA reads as TGTGCCAGCAGGATAGGGAACGAGCAGTACTTC. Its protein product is CASRIGNEQYF.

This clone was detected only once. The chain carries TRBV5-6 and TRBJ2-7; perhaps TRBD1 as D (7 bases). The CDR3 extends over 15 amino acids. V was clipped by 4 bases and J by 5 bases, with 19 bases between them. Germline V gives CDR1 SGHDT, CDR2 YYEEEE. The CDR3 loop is CASSGGTALSNEQYF. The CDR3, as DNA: TGTGCCAGCAGCGGCGGGACAGCACTTTCCAACGAGCAGTACTTC. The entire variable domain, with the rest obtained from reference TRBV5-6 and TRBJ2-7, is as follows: DAGVTQSPTHLIKTRGQQVTLRCSPKSGHDTVSWYQQALGQGPQFIFQYYEEEERQRGNFPDRFSGHQFPNYSSELNVNALLLGDSALYLCASSGGTALSNEQYFGPGTRLTVT.

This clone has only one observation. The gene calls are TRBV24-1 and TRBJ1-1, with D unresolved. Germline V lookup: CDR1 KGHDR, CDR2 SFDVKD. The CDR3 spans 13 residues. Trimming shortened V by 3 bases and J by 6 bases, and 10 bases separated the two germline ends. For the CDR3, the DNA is TGTGCCACCAGTGATAGCGGGGAGGCTGAAGCTTTCTTT. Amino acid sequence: CATSDSGEAEAFF.

The CDR3: CASSVGQGLGETQYF. The CDR3 DNA reads TGTGCCAGCAGCGTGGGACAGGGCCTGGGAGAGACCCAGTACTTC. The chain joins TRBV9 to TRBJ2-5, with TRBD1 matching over 9 bases. J was trimmed by 4 bases and V by 2 bases; bases with no gene match: 6. The CDR3 has 15 residues. The germline V gene encodes CDR1 SGDLS and CDR2 YYNGEE. The full variable domain, rest sourced from reference TRBV9 and TRBJ2-5, is DSGVTQTPKHLITATGQRVTLRCSPRSGDLSVYWYQQSLDQGLQFLIQYYNGEERAKGNILERFSAQQFPDLHSELNLSSLELGDSALYFCASSVGQGLGETQYFGPGTRLLVL.

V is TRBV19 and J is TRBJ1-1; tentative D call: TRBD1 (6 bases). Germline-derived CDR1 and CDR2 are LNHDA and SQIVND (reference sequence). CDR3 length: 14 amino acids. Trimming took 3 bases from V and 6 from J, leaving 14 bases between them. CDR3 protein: CASSIGGLVPEAFF. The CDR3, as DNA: TGTGCCAGTAGTATCGGGGGGCTTGTCCCTGAAGCTTTCTTT.

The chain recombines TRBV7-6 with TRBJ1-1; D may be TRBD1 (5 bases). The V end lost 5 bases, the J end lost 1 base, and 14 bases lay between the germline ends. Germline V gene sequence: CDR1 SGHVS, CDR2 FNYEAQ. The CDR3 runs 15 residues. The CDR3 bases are TGTGCCAGCAGCGTCGGGGCCGGGGGGAACACTGAAGCTTTCTTT. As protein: CASSVGAGGNTEAFF.

In DNA, the CDR3 is TGTGCCAGCAGCTTGAGTCCACGGAGCAATCAGCCCCAGCATTTT. This gives the protein CASSLSPRSNQPQHF. J is TRBJ1-5 and V is TRBV7-2; D not certain. The CDR3 has 15 residues. Trimming took off 3 bases at V and 1 base at J, with 10 bases between the two ends. Germline lookup yields CDR1 SGHTA and CDR2 FQGNSA.

CDR3 sequence: CACDLGQGLPNANYGYTF. CDR3 coding DNA: TGTGCCTGCGATCTCGGACAGGGGTTACCCAATGCTAACTATGGCTACACCTTC. This chain uses TRBV30 with TRBJ1-2, with 9 bases identical to TRBD1. V gave up 6 bases and J gave up 0 bases; unmatched junction bases: 17. The CDR3 is 18 amino acids. In germline, CDR1 is GTSNPN, CDR2 SVGIG (reference sequence).

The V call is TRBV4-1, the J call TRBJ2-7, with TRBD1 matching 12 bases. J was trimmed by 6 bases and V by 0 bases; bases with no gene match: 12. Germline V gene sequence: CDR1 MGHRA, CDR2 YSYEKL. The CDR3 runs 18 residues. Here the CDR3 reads CASSQDLGGGTGGIEQYF. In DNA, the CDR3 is TGCGCCAGCAGCCAAGATCTGGGAGGAGGGACAGGGGGCATCGAGCAGTACTTC.